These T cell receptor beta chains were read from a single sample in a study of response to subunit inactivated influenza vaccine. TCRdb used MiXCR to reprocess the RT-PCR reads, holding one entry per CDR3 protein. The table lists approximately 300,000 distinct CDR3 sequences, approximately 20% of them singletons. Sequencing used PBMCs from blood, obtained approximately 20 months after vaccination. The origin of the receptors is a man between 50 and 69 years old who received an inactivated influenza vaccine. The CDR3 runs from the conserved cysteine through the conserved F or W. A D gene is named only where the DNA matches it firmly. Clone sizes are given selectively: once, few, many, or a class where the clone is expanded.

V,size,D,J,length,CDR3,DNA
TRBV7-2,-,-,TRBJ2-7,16,CASSLFTSPAIYEQYF,TGTGCCAGCAGCTTATTTACCAGTCCAGCCATATACGAGCAGTACTTC
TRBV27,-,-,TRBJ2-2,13,CASRAGNTGELFF,TGTGCCAGCAGGGCGGGAAACACCGGGGAGCTGTTTTTT
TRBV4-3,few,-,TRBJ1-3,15,CASSPYPASGNTIYF,TGCGCCAGCAGCCCCTACCCAGCCTCTGGAAACACCATATATTTT
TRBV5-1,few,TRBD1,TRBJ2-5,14,CASSLMDRSETQYF,TGCGCCAGCAGCCTGATGGACAGGAGCGAGACCCAGTACTTC
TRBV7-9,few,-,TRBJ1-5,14,CASSLGVPGQPQHF,TGTGCCAGCAGCTTAGGGGTCCCCGGGCAGCCCCAGCATTTT
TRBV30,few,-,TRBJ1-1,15,CAWSGPGGMNTEAFF,TGTGCCTGGAGTGGCCCCGGGGGCATGAACACTGAAGCTTTCTTT
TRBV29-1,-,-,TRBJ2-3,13,CSVVPGQKDTQYF,TGCAGCGTTGTACCGGGACAAAAAGATACGCAGTATTTT
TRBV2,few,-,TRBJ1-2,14,CASSELTQNYGYTF,TGTGCCAGCAGTGAGCTGACCCAGAACTATGGCTACACCTTC
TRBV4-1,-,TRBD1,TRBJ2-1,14,CASSQEGTGAPKFF,TGCGCCAGCAGCCAAGAGGGGACAGGGGCCCCTAAGTTCTTC
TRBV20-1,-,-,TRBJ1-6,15,CSALHGRGRNSPLHF,TGCAGTGCCCTCCATGGGCGGGGACGTAATTCACCCCTCCACTTT
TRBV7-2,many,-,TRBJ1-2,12,CASSRDTPGYTF,TGTGCCAGCAGTCGGGACACCCCTGGCTACACCTTC
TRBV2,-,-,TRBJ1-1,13,CASSSSGFTEAFF,TGTGCCAGCAGTTCGTCAGGGTTCACTGAAGCTTTCTTT
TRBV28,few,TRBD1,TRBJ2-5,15,CASSWTGGSQETQYF,TGTGCCAGCAGTTGGACAGGGGGCTCCCAAGAGACCCAGTACTTC
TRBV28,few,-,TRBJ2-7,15,CASSLTGSLSYEQYF,TGTGCCAGCAGTTTGACCGGGTCCCTCTCCTACGAGCAGTACTTC
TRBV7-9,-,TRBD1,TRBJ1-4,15,CASSRPGQGGEKLFF,TGTGCCAGCAGTCGGCCGGGACAGGGAGGAGAAAAACTGTTTTTT